These 24 T cell receptor beta chains came from one sample sequenced in a study of blood T cell repertoires in COVID-19. TCRdb's table, derived via immunoSEQ multiplex PCR, lists solely in-frame clones and lacks some. The sample gives over 70,000 clones, 78% of which show up once; approximately 6.3% is in the top ten. Input material: peripheral blood. These receptors originate from a man between 65 and 85 years old with COVID-19, enrolled during active disease.

The chain recombines TRBV24-1 with TRBJ2-2, with D perhaps TRBD1 (6 bases). Between the trimmed V and J ends, which lost 4 bases and 0 bases, there was a span of 11 bases. The CDR3 sequence is 16 residues long. Germline CDR1 is KGHDR and CDR2 is SFDVKD. CDR3 nucleotides: TGTGCCACCAGTGAGAGTGAGGGGGCGAACACCGGGGAGCTGTTTTTT. It specifies CATSESEGANTGELFF.

V is TRBV7-2 and J is TRBJ1-2; TRBD1 agrees at 9 bases. Germline CDR1 reads SGHTA; CDR2 reads FQGNSA. This CDR3 comprises 15 residues. V gave up 5 bases and J gave up 4 bases; unmatched junction bases: 8. CDR3 amino acids: CASSNTGGDVYGYTF. The CDR3 bases are TGTGCCAGCAGCAACACAGGGGGCGACGTCTATGGCTACACCTTC.

The chain links TRBV9 to TRBJ2-2; D remains unclear. V lost 6 bases and J 0 bases, leaving 9 bases between the germline ends. The length of the CDR3 is 14 residues. Germline CDR1 reads SGDLS; CDR2 reads YYNGEE. CDR3 sequence reads: CASNISPNTGELFF. In nucleotides, the CDR3 is TGTGCCAGCAACATTAGCCCGAACACCGGGGAGCTGTTTTTT.

The chain links TRBV11-2 to TRBJ2-1; D call uncertain. This CDR3 spans 14 amino acids. Per germline, CDR1 SGHAT and CDR2 FQNNGV. With 2 bases removed from V and 9 bases from J, the gap between germline ends came to 14 bases. CDR3 nucleotide sequence: TGTGCCAGCAGCTTAATCAGGTACCCCAGTGAGCAGTTCTTC. Protein product: CASSLIRYPSEQFF.

The CDR3 bases are TGTGCCAGCAGCTTGCCCAACACTAACTATGGCTACACCTTC. Translated, it gives CASSLPNTNYGYTF. The genes are TRBV5-4 and TRBJ1-2; D is uncertain. Germline V gene sequence: CDR1 SGHNT, CDR2 YYREEE (reference sequence). The CDR3 loop spans 14 amino acids. The V end lost 1 base, the J end lost 0 bases, and 7 bases lay between the germline ends.

The J gene is TRBJ2-1, the V gene TRBV9, with unresolved D. V lost 3 bases, J lost 8 bases, and 21 bases lay in between. CDR3 length: 16 residues. CDR1 SGDLS and CDR2 YYNGEE come from the germline V gene. The CDR3 loop reads CASSGLTGFNPHEQFF. The CDR3, as DNA: TGTGCCAGCAGCGGCCTGACCGGGTTCAACCCTCATGAGCAGTTCTTC.

The CDR3 nucleotides read TGTGCCAGCAGCCCCACAGAAATGGACTACGAGCAGTACTTC. Amino acid sequence: CASSPTEMDYEQYF. This rearrangement joins TRBV3-1 (or the pseudogene TRBV3-2) to TRBJ2-7; D not certain. Germline V gives CDR1 LGHDT, CDR2 YNNKEL (reference sequence). This CDR3 region has 14 residues. Trimming left V 4 bases short and J 3 bases short, with 13 bases between.

The V and J genes are TRBV29-1 and TRBJ2-3, with 11 bases that match TRBD1. This CDR3 comprises 13 residues. V trimming: 7 bases; J trimming: 4 bases; junction bases outside the gene matches: 4. CDR1 SQVTM and CDR2 ANQGSEA come from the germline V gene. DNA of the CDR3: TGCAGCGCCACGGGACAGGGGGCAGATACGCAGTATTTT. It yields the protein CSATGQGADTQYF.

The rearrangement links TRBV24-1 to TRBJ2-3, with D perhaps TRBD1 (6 bases). This CDR3 has 16 residues. V was cut by 0 bases and J by 4 bases, with 13 bases left in between. Germline V gene data show CDR1 as KGHDR and CDR2 as SFDVKD. As DNA, the CDR3 is TGTGCCACCAGTGATTTGAACAGGGAAGTCCCAGATACGCAGTATTTT. Its translation: CATSDLNREVPDTQYF.

This chain joins TRBV10-3 and TRBJ2-1; 13 bases align to TRBD2. The germline gives CDR1 ENHRY, CDR2 SYGVKD. Trimming at V came to 2 bases and at J to 9 bases, leaving 4 bases not matched to a gene. This CDR3 comprises 15 residues. CDR3 in DNA: TGTGCCATCAGTGAGACTAGCGGGAGGGGCGGTGAGCAGTTCTTC. This codes for CAISETSGRGGEQFF.

This clone was counted only a few times. The chain carries TRBV10-2 and TRBJ2-1, with D hard to call. The CDR3 loop spans 16 amino acids. The V and J ends lost 0 bases and 7 bases respectively, with 16 bases between them. Per germline, CDR1 WSHSY and CDR2 SAAADI. The CDR3 DNA reads as TGCGCCAGCAGTGAGTCGTTTCTCCCCTCACTAAATGAGCAGTTCTTC. It yields the protein CASSESFLPSLNEQFF.

The chain carries TRBV6-1 and TRBJ2-1; TRBD1 is a possible D gene (7 bases). CDR3 length: 15 amino acids. In germline, CDR1 is MNHNS, CDR2 SASEGT. Trimming left V 3 bases short and J 5 bases short, with 14 bases between. The CDR3 loop is CASSDRGVFNNEQFF. CDR3 in DNA: TGTGCCAGCAGTGACAGGGGGGTCTTTAACAATGAGCAGTTCTTC.

V is TRBV19 and J is TRBJ2-6, with 8 bases that match TRBD1. The germline gives CDR1 LNHDA, CDR2 SQIVND (reference sequence). The CDR3 spans 17 residues. Losses at the gene ends were 5 bases for V and 2 bases for J; bases not matched to a gene: 8. In DNA, the CDR3 is TGTGCCAGTAGTGCCGGGACAGGCCGGCCTGGGGCCAACGTCCTGACTTTC. It translates to CASSAGTGRPGANVLTF.

This clone was seen a few times. The J gene is TRBJ2-2, the V gene TRBV7-9; TRBD2 might be the D (6 bases). V was trimmed by 1 base and J by 6 bases, leaving 9 bases between them. The CDR3 runs 14 residues. Germline values: CDR1 SEHNR, CDR2 FQNEAQ (reference sequence). The CDR3 coding sequence is TGTGCCAGCAGCTTAGGGGGACTGTCCGGGGAGCTGTTTTTT. It codes for CASSLGGLSGELFF.

V is TRBV24-1 and J is TRBJ2-1; TRBD2 aligns across 9 bases. The germline V gene has CDR1 KGHDR and CDR2 SFDVKD. CDR3 length equals 15 residues. The V segment lost 2 bases and the J segment 10 bases; nucleotides outside the gene matches: 8. This CDR3 reads CATSDYWTSELEQFF. CDR3 DNA sequence: TGTGCCACCAGTGATTATTGGACTAGCGAATTAGAGCAGTTCTTC.

The chain links TRBV19 to TRBJ1-1, with TRBD1 as a possible D gene (6 bases). Germline loops: CDR1 LNHDA, CDR2 SQIVND (reference sequence). V lost 0 bases, J lost 6 bases, and 14 bases lay in between. The CDR3 spans 15 residues. CDR3 residues: CASSIETGMRAEAFF. The CDR3 coding sequence is TGTGCCAGTAGTATAGAAACAGGGATGAGGGCTGAAGCTTTCTTT.

CDR3 region: CASSMGGGIGNGYTF. The DNA for the CDR3 is TGTGCCAGCAGCATGGGAGGGGGAATTGGGAATGGCTACACCTTC. The chain uses TRBV7-8 and TRBJ1-2; D may be TRBD1 (6 bases). Germline CDR1 and CDR2: SGHVS and FQNEAQ. Trimming took 5 bases from V and 6 from J, leaving 19 bases between them. CDR3 length: 15 amino acids.

J is TRBJ1-5 and V is TRBV7-9, with a tentative D call TRBD1 (5 bases). The CDR3 extends over 14 amino acids. The germline V and J ends were trimmed by 3 bases and 2 bases, with 8 bases remaining between them. Germline loops: CDR1 SEHNR, CDR2 FQNEAQ (reference sequence). DNA for the CDR3: TGTGCCAGCAGCTTGGCGGGGGGCAATCAGCCCCAGCATTTT. Residues: CASSLAGGNQPQHF.

The V and J genes are TRBV29-1 and TRBJ2-1; D perhaps matches TRBD2 (5 bases). Trimming removed 4 bases from V and 2 bases from J, with 21 bases in between. Germline V gene lookup returns CDR1 SQVTM and CDR2 ANQGSEA. The CDR3 is 17 amino acids. CDR3: CSVALDHGGATYNEQFF. In nucleotides, the CDR3 is TGCAGCGTTGCGCTCGACCACGGAGGAGCGACCTACAATGAGCAGTTCTTC.

The J gene is TRBJ2-1, the V gene TRBV28; TRBD2 matches at 14 bases. V gave up 5 bases and J gave up 7 bases; unmatched junction bases: 4. The CDR3 is 15 residues long. CDR1 and CDR2 (germline): MDHEN, SYDVKM. The CDR3 sequence is CASSPRLAGGNEQFF. The CDR3 region has the DNA TGTGCCAGCAGTCCCCGACTAGCGGGAGGGAATGAGCAGTTCTTC.

J is TRBJ2-7 and V is TRBV28; 7 bases match TRBD2. The CDR3 covers 13 residues. V lost 3 bases to trimming and J lost 4 bases; unmatched junction nucleotides: 3. Germline V gene data show CDR1 as MDHEN and CDR2 as SYDVKM. CDR3 protein: CASSLTAGYEQYF. CDR3 bases: TGTGCCAGCAGTTTGACAGCGGGATACGAGCAGTACTTC. The full variable domain, completed using reference TRBV28 and TRBJ2-7, is DVKVTQSSRYLVKRTGEKVFLECVQDMDHENMFWYRQDPGLGLRLIYFSYDVKMKEKGDIPEGYSVSREKKERFSLILESASTNQTSMYLCASSLTAGYEQYFGPGTRLTVT.

The chain employs TRBV18 and TRBJ1-5, with D maybe TRBD1 (6 bases). Trimming cost V 2 bases and J 2 bases, with 10 bases left between them. This CDR3 has 15 residues. CDR1 and CDR2 from the germline V gene are KGHSH and LQKENI. CDR3 loop: CASSPGGAGNQPQHF. DNA for the CDR3: TGTGCCAGCTCACCAGGGGGGGCGGGCAATCAGCCCCAGCATTTT. The full variable domain, rest sourced from reference TRBV18 and TRBJ1-5, is NAGVMQNPRHLVRRRGQEARLRCSPMKGHSHVYWYRQLPEEGLKFMVYLQKENIIDESGMPKERFSAEFPKEGPSILRIQQVVRGDSAAYFCASSPGGAGNQPQHFGDGTRLSIL.

The chain joins TRBV11-3 to TRBJ2-7, with 10 bases matching TRBD1. Per the germline V gene, CDR1 is SGHNT and CDR2 is YENEEA. The CDR3 is 15 amino acids. The J segment lost 7 bases and the V segment lost 3 bases, leaving 9 bases of the junction unmatched. The CDR3 here is CASSFGQGGIGEQYF. The CDR3 DNA reads as TGTGCCAGCAGCTTTGGACAGGGGGGGATCGGGGAGCAGTACTTC.

This chain connects TRBV5-1 to TRBJ1-4, with TRBD1 matching over 10 bases. The CDR3 covers 15 residues. Trimming at V came to 0 bases and at J to 4 bases, leaving 0 bases not matched to a gene. Germline V CDR1 and CDR2: SGHRS, YFSETQ. This CDR3 is CASSLGTGGNEKLFF. In DNA, the CDR3 is TGCGCCAGCAGCTTGGGGACAGGGGGTAATGAAAAACTGTTTTTT.